Below, 10 T cell receptor beta chains from the same sample are listed, as sequenced in a study of blood T cell repertoires in COVID-19. Clones were read by immunoSEQ multiplex PCR, and TCRdb kept only the in-frame ones, dropping some. The sample contains over 100,000 clones, around 78% of which appear only once. Source material: peripheral blood. The receptors were sampled from a woman aged 55 to 70 with acute or convalescent COVID-19.

This rearrangement joins TRBV18 to TRBJ1-2, with D possibly matching TRBD1 (6 bases). V was cut by 5 bases and J by 6 bases, with 25 bases left in between. This CDR3 has 17 amino acids. From germline, CDR1 is KGHSH and CDR2 LQKENI. The CDR3 DNA is TGTGCCAGCTCATCATTCCCCCACAGGGAAGTGGGAAATGGCTACACCTTC. This encodes CASSSFPHREVGNGYTF.

The DNA for the CDR3 is TGTGCCAGCAGCCAAGCGGACAGGGTGAACGAGCAGTACTTC. It yields the protein CASSQADRVNEQYF. This chain uses TRBV3-1 (or the pseudogene TRBV3-2) with TRBJ2-7; 8 bases match TRBD1. Germline CDR1 and CDR2: LGHDT and YNNKEL (reference sequence). The ends lost 1 base at V and 5 bases at J; junction bases unmatched: 4. The CDR3 sequence is 14 residues long.

The chain uses TRBV6-5 and TRBJ1-4, with TRBD1 as a possible D gene (5 bases). The V gene lost 7 bases and the J gene lost 4 bases, with 10 bases spanning the gap. This CDR3 contains 13 residues. CDR1 and CDR2 (germline): MNHEY, SVGAGI. This CDR3 reads CASTRGFNEKLFF. DNA of the CDR3: TGTGCCAGCACAAGGGGTTTTAATGAAAAACTGTTTTTT.

The table lists this clone with a few counts. The gene calls are TRBV19 and TRBJ1-1; D is perhaps TRBD1 (6 bases). The ends were cut back, 5 bases at V and 4 bases at J, with 17 bases in the middle. This CDR3 has 15 residues. Germline CDR1 and CDR2: LNHDA and SQIVND (reference sequence). The CDR3 here is CASSFSPQGSTEAFF. CDR3 DNA: TGTGCCAGTAGTTTCTCCCCACAGGGTTCCACTGAAGCTTTCTTT.

This rearrangement joins TRBV19 to TRBJ2-7; tentatively, D is TRBD2 (5 bases). Trimming took 3 bases from V and 6 from J, leaving 12 bases between them. CDR1 is LNHDA, CDR2 SQIVND, per germline (reference sequence). The CDR3 consists of 13 residues. In nucleotides, the CDR3 is TGTGCCAGTAGTATCGCCGGGGAGTCCGAGCAGTACTTC. This gives the protein CASSIAGESEQYF.

This clone has only one observation. V and J are TRBV5-5 and TRBJ1-1, with D possibly being TRBD1 (6 bases). This CDR3 spans 14 amino acids. The germline V gene encodes CDR1 SGHKS and CDR2 YYEKEE (reference sequence). V lost 4 bases, J lost 4 bases, and 14 bases lay in between. The chain's CDR3 is CASSQGTFGTEAFF. The DNA of the CDR3 is TGTGCCAGCAGCCAAGGGACATTTGGCACTGAAGCTTTCTTT.

The DNA for the CDR3 is TGTGCCAGTAGTATCCGTACTAACTATGGCTACACCTTC. Its translation is CASSIRTNYGYTF. The V and J genes are TRBV19 and TRBJ1-2; D is uncertain. Looked up from germline, CDR1 is LNHDA and CDR2 is SQIVND (reference sequence). The CDR3 contains 13 residues. Trimming cost V 3 bases and J 0 bases, with 5 bases left between them.

This chain uses TRBV18 with TRBJ1-4; 7 bases map to TRBD1. The CDR3 totals 15 residues. Germline assignment: CDR1 KGHSH and CDR2 LQKENI. Trimming cost V 6 bases and J 7 bases; bases outside gene matches: 11. DNA for the CDR3: TGTGCCAGCTCGGAAAGACAGGGAGTTTCTGAAAAACTGTTTTTT. It yields the protein CASSERQGVSEKLFF.

The chain recombines TRBV27 with TRBJ2-7; D possibly corresponds to TRBD1 (6 bases). The CDR3 covers 19 residues. CDR1 and CDR2 (germline): MNHEY, SMNVEV (reference sequence). V gave up 0 bases and J gave up 4 bases, with 25 bases separating them. CDR3 residues: CASSLSPGDVGAGGYEQYF. As DNA, the CDR3 is TGTGCCAGCAGTTTATCCCCCGGGGATGTGGGGGCCGGAGGATACGAGCAGTACTTC.

The V gene is TRBV29-1, the J gene TRBJ2-7, with D perhaps matching TRBD2 (5 bases). V was cut by 0 bases and J by 1 base, with 13 bases left in between. The length of the CDR3 is 15 residues. Per germline, CDR1 SQVTM and CDR2 ANQGSEA. CDR3 amino acids: CSVEDDRPGSYEQYF. DNA of the CDR3: TGCAGCGTTGAAGATGATCGACCGGGGTCCTACGAGCAGTACTTC.